The clone carrying this TCR beta chain was counted many times. Its specificity is not known. TCR alpha and beta CDR3 regions were amplified from RNA using iRepertoire nested multiplex PCR. Tissue mRNA or PBMC total RNA, about 95-450 ng, went into one-step reverse transcription and amplification. TCRdb recomputed calls from the multiplex PCR reads with MiXCR, one row per CDR3 protein. This table has under 130,000 distinct CDR3 sequences, 25% to 30% appearing once. The data belong to a study of glioma-infiltrating T cells. Study observations and caveats: Only very few CDR3 sequences appeared in both tissue and blood. Above-expected tissue-blood divergence occurred in all gliomas, most in low-grade ones.

Germline trimming cut 6 bases from V and 4 bases from J; bases unmatched to any gene: 8. The CDR3 is made up of 15 amino acids. This receptor was taken from a human donor with low-grade glioma or glioblastoma, undergoing nonglioma brain surgery, or in good health (not recorded which). Source material: glioma tissue, nonneoplastic brain tissue, or PBMCs (not recorded which). The V gene is TRBV12-3 or TRBV12-4, the J gene TRBJ1-5, with 8 bases aligning to TRBD1. This chain's CDR3 is CASSRGTGPNQPQHF. CDR3 sequence (DNA): TGTGCCAGCAGCAGAGGGACAGGCCCTAATCAGCCCCAGCATTTT.